This T cell receptor (beta chain) was identified in a study of cytomegalovirus exposure and HLA in healthy donors. About this clone: What it recognizes is unknown.

Looked up from germline, CDR1 is SGHRS and CDR2 is YFSETQ. This CDR3 has 15 residues. The trim removed 0 bases at V and 5 bases at J, leaving 7 bases unmatched. Both 60 Vbeta primers and 13 Jbeta primers went into the PCR. TCRdb keeps only in-frame clones here, not all; method: immunoSEQ multiplex PCR. The sample holds over 95,000 clones; around 66% are singletons and the top ten take roughly 8%. Study-level points and caveats: As a later analysis showed, several of the most significant clusters appeared to be linked to common viral pathogens. Presence/absence analyses took donor sequencing depth as roughly uniform. TCR beta V- and J-gene trimming, according to a later analysis, was linked to a missense DCLRE1C variant.

This clonotype was sampled from a man aged 18 to 29 in good health and CMV-seropositive. V and J are TRBV5-1 and TRBJ2-7; 8 positions match TRBD1. Sequencing input: PBMCs. DNA of the CDR3: TGCGCCAGCAGCTTGGGGGGCAGGGGGCTGCACGAGCAGTACTTC. Translated: CASSLGGRGLHEQYF.